This TCR beta chain emerged from a study of tumor T cells in aggressive B-cell lymphoma. V was clipped by 5 bases and J by 5 bases; unmatched bases: 8. The CDR3 spans 15 residues. Germline values: CDR1 SNHLY, CDR2 FYNNEI. This clone was found once. Generated by immunoSEQ multiplex PCR, the TCRdb table keeps only in-frame clones and is missing some. The top ten clones hold about 3% of a sample with 8,000 to 9,500 clones, 70% to 90% of them seen once. This TCR derives from an adult with diffuse large B cell lymphoma. V is TRBV2 and J is TRBJ2-3, with TRBD2 matching 9 bases. Source material: tumor tissue. The CDR3 spells CASSILAGGGDTQYF. The CDR3 DNA reads TGTGCCAGCAGTATACTAGCGGGCGGGGGAGATACGCAGTATTTT.